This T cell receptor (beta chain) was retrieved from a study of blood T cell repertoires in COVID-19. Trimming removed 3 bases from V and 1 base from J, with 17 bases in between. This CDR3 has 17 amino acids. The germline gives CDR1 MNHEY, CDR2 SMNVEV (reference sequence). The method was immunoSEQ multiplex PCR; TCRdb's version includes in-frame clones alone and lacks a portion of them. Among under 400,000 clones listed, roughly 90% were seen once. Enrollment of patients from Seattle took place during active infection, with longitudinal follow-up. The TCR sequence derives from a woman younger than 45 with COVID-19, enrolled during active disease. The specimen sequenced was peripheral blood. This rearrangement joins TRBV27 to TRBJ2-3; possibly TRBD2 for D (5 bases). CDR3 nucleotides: TGTGCCAGCAGTTTTGGGTCGGGGTTTGTTGGCACAGATACGCAGTATTTT. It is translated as CASSFGSGFVGTDTQYF.